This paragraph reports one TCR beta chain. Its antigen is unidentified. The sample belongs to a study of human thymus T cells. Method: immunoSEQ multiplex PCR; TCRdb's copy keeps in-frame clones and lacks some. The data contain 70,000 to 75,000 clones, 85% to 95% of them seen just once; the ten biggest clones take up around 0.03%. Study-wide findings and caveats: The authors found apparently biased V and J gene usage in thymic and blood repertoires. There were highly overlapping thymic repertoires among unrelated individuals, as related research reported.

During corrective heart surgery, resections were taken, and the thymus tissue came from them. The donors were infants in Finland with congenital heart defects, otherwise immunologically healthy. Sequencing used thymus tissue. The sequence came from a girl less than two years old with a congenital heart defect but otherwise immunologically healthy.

CDR3 amino acids: CASMTSRGDGYTF. CDR3 sequence (DNA): TGTGCCAGCATGACGAGCAGGGGGGATGGCTACACCTTC. The chain joins TRBV5-6 to TRBJ1-2; 7 bases line up with TRBD1. Germline loops: CDR1 SGHDT, CDR2 YYEEEE. The CDR3 sequence is 13 residues long. V gave up 6 bases and J gave up 6 bases; unmatched junction bases: 8.